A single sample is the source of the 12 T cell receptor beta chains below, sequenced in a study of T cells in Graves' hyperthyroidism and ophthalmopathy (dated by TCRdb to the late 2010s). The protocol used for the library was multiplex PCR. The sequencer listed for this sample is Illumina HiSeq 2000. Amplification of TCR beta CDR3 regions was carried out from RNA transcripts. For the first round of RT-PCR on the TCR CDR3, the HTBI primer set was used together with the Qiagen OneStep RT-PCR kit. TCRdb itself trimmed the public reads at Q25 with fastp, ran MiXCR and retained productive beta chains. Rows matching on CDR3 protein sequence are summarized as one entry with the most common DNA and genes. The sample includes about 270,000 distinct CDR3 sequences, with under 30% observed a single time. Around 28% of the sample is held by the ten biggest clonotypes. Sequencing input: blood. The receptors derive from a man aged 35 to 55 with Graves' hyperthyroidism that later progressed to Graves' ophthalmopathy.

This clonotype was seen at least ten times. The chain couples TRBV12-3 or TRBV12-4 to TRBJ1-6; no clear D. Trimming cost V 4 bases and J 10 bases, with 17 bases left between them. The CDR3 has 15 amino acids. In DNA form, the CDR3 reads TGTGCCAGCAGTTCACCGGGTCCAAGGAGGTCACCCCTCCACTTT. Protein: CASSSPGPRRSPLHF.

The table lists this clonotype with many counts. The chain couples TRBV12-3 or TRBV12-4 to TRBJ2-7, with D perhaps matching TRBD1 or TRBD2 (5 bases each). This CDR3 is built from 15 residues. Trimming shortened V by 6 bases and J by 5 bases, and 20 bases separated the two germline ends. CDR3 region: CASSPLAGGANEQYF. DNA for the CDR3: TGTGCCAGCAGCCCGTTGGCGGGTGGGGCAAACGAGCAGTACTTC.

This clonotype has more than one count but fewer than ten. The CDR3 DNA reads TGTGCCAGCAGCCAAGAAGTTCGGGACAGTGTCGGACAAGAGACCCAGTACTTC. Protein: CASSQEVRDSVGQETQYF. The chain recombines TRBV3-1 with TRBJ2-5; 7 nucleotides align to TRBD1. Germline CDR1 and CDR2: LGHDT and YNNKEL (reference sequence). CDR3 length: 18 residues. V lost 0 bases to trimming and J lost 2 bases; unmatched junction nucleotides: 12.

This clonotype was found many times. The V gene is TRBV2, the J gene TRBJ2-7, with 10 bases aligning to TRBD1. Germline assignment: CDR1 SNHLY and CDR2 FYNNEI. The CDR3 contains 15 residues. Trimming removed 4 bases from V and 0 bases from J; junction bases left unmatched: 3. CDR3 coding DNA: TGTGCCAGCAGTGGGGACAGGGGCTCCTCCTACGAGCAGTACTTC. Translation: CASSGDRGSSYEQYF.

CDR3 region: CASSLAGEIEQYF. DNA of the CDR3: TGTGCCAGCTCTCTCGCAGGCGAGATCGAGCAGTACTTC. The chain is built from TRBV6-2 or TRBV6-3 and TRBJ2-7; D unresolved. The CDR3 consists of 13 residues. V gave up 8 bases and J gave up 6 bases, with 17 bases separating them. Germline V gene sequence: CDR1 MNHEY, CDR2 SVGEGT.

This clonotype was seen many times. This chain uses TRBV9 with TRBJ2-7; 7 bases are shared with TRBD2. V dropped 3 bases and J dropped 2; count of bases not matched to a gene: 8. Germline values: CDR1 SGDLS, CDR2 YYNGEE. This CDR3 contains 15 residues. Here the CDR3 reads CASSAHSGKTYEQYF. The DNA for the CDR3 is TGTGCCAGCAGCGCCCACAGCGGGAAGACCTACGAGCAGTACTTC.

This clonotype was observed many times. The CDR3 reads CASSWRLVGELFF. CDR3 DNA: TGCGCCAGCAGCTGGCGGCTGGTCGGGGAGCTGTTTTTT. V gene TRBV5-1 combines with J gene TRBJ2-2; D not certain. The germline CDR1 and CDR2 sequences are SGHRS and YFSETQ. V was shortened by 3 bases and J by 7 bases, with 10 bases between the two germline ends. The CDR3 length is 13 residues.

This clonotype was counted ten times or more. CDR3 sequence: CASSSYYDISRFRGTDGYTF. DNA of the CDR3: TGTGCCAGCAGTTCGTATTACGACATATCGCGATTCCGTGGGACAGATGGCTACACCTTC. The V and J genes are TRBV6-5 and TRBJ1-2, with 7 bases identical to TRBD1. The CDR3 is made up of 20 amino acids. CDR1 is MNHEY and CDR2 is SVGAGI in the germline V gene. V lost 4 bases and J lost 6; bases outside the gene matches: 26.

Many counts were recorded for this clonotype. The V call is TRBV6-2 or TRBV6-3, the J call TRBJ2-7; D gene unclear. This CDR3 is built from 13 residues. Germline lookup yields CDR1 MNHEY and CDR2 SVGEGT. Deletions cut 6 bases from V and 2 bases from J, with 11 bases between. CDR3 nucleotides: TGTGCCAGCAGGAGGACCGCAGCCTACGAGCAGTACTTC. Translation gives CASRRTAAYEQYF.

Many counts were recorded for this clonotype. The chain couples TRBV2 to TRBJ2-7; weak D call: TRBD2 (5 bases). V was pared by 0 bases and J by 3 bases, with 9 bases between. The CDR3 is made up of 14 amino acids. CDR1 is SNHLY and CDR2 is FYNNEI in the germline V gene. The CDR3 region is CASSEALRGYEQYF. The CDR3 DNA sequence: TGTGCCAGCAGTGAAGCGCTTCGGGGCTACGAGCAGTACTTC.

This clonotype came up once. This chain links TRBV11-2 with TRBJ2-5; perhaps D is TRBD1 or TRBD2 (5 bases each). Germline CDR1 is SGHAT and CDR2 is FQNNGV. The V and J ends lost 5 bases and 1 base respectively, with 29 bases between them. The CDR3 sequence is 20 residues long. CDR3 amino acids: CASSPQRKTAGTTSQETQYF. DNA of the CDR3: TGTGCCAGCAGCCCACAACGAAAGACCGCCGGGACGACCTCCCAAGAGACCCAGTACTTC.

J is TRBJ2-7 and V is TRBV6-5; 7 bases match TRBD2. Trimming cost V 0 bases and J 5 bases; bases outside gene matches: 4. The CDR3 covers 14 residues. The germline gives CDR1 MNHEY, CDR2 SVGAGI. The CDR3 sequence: CASSYSGGFNEQYF. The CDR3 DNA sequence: TGTGCCAGCAGTTACTCGGGAGGGTTTAACGAGCAGTACTTC.